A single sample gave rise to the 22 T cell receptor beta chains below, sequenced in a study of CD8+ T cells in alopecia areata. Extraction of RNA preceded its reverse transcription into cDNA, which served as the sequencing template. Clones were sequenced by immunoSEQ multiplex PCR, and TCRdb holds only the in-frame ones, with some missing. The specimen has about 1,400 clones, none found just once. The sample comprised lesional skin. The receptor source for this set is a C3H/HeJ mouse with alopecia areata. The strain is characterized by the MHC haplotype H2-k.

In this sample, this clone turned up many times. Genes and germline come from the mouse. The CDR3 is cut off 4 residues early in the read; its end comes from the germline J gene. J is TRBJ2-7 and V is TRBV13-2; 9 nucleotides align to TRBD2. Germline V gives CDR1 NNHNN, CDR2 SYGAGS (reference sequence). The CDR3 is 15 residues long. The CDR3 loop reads CASGDAVLGGNEQYF. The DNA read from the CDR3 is TGTGCCAGCGGTGATGCAGTACTGGGGGGAAAT.

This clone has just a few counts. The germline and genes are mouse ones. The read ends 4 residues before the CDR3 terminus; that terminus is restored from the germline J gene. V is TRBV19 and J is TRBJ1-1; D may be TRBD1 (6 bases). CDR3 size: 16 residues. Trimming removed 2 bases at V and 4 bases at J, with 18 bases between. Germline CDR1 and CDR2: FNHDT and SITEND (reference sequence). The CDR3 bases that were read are TGTGCCAGCAGTATTCCGGGGGGGCGGGGACTCACA. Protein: CASSIPGGRGLT. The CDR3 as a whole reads CASSIPGGRGLTEVFF. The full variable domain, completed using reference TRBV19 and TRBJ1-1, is GGIITQTPKFLIGQEGQKLTLKCQQNFNHDTMYWYRQDSGKGLRLIYYSITENDLQKGDLSEGYDASREKKSSFSLTVTSAQKNEMAVFLCASSIPGGRGLTEVFFGKGTRLTVV.

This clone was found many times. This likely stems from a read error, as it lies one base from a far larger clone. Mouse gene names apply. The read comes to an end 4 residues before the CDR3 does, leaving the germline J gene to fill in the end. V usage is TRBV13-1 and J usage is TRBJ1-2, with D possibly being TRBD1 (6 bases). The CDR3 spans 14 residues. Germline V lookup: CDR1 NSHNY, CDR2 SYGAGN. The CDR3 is CASSEGLGGRDYTF. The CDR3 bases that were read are TGTGCCAGCAGTGAAGGACTGGGGGGGCGC.

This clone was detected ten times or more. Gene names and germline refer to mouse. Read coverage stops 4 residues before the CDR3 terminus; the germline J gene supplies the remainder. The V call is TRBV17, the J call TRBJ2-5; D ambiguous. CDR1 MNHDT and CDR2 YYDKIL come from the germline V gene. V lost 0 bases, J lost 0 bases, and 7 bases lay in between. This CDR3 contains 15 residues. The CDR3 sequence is CASSRDKSNQDTQYF. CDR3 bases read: TGTGCTAGCAGTAGAGATAAAAGTAACCAAGAC.

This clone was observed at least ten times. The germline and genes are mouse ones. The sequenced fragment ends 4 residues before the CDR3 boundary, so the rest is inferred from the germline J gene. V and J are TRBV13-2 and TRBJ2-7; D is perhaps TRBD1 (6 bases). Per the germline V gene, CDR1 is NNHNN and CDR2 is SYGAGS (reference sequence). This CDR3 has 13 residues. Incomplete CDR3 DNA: TGTGCCAGCGGTGATCGGAGGGGGTAT. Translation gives CASGDRRGY. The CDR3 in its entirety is CASGDRRGYEQYF.

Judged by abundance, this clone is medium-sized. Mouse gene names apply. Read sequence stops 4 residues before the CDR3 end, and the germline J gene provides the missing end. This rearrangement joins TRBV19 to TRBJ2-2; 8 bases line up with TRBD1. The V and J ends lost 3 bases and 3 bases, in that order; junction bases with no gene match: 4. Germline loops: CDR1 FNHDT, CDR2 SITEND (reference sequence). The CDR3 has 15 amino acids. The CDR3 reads CASSTRGLDTGQLYF. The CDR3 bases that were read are TGTGCCAGCAGTACCAGGGGGCTAGACACCGGG. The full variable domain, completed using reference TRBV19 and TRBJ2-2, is GGIITQTPKFLIGQEGQKLTLKCQQNFNHDTMYWYRQDSGKGLRLIYYSITENDLQKGDLSEGYDASREKKSSFSLTVTSAQKNEMAVFLCASSTRGLDTGQLYFGEGSKLTVL.

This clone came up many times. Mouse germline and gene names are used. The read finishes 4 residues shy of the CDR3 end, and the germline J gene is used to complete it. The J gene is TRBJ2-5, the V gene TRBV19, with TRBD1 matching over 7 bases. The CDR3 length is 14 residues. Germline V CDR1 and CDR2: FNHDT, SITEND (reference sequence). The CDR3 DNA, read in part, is TGTGCCAGCAGTATGGGGGACAGAGAAGAC. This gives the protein CASSMGDRED. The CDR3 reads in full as CASSMGDREDTQYF.

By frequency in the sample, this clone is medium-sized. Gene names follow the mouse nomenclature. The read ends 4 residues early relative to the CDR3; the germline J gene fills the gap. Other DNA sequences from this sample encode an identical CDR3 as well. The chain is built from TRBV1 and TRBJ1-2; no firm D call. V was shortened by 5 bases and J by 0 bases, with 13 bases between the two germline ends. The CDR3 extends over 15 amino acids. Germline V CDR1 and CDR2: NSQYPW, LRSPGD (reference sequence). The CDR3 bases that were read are TGCACCTGCAGTCCCTCAGGAGTTGCAAACTCC. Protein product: CTCSPSGVANS. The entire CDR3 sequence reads CTCSPSGVANSDYTF.

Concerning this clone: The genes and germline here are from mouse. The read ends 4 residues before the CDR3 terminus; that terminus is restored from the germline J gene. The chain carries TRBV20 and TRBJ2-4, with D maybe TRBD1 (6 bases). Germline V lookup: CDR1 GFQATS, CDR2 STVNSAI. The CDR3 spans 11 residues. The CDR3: CGAQGRNTLYF. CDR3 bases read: TGTGGTGCTCAGGGGAGGAAC. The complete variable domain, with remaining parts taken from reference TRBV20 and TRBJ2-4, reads GALVYQYPRRTICKSGTSMRMECQAVGFQATSVAWYRQSPQKTFELIALSTVNSAIKYEQNFTQEKFPISHPNLSFSSMTVLNAYLEDRGLYLCGAQGRNTLYFGAGTRLSVL.

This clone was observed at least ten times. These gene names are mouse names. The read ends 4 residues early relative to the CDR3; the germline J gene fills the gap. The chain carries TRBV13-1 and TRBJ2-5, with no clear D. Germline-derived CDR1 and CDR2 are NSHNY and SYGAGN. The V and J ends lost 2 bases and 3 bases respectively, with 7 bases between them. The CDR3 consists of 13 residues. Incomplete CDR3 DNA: TGTGCCAGCAGTGAGACTTTTCAAGAC. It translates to CASSETFQD. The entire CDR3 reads CASSETFQDTQYF.

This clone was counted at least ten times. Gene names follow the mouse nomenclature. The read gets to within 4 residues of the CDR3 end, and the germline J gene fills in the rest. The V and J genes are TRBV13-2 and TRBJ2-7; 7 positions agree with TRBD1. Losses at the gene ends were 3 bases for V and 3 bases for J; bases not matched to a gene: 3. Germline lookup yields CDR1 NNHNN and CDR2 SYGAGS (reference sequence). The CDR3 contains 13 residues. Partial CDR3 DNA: TGTGCCAGCGGTGGTGGGACAGACTAT. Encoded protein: CASGGGTDY. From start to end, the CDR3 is CASGGGTDYEQYF.

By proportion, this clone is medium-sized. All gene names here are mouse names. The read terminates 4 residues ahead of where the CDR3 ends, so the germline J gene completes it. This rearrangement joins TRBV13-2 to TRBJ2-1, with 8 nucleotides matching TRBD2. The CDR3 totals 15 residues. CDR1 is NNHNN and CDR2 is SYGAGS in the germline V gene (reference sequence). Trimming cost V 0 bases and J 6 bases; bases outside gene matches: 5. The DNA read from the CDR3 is TGTGCCAGCGGTGATGCTCACCTGGGGGGTGCT. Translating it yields CASGDAHLGGA. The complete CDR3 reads CASGDAHLGGAEQFF.

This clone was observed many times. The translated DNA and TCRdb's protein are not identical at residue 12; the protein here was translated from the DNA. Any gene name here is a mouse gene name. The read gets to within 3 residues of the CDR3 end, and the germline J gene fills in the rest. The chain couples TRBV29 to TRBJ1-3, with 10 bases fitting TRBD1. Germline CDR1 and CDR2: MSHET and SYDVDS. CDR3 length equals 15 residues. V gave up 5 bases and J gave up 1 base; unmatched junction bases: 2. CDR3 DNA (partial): TGTGCTAGCAGTACGGACAGGGGGTCTGGAAATACG. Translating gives CASSTDRGSGNT. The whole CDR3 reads CASSTDRGSGNTLYF.

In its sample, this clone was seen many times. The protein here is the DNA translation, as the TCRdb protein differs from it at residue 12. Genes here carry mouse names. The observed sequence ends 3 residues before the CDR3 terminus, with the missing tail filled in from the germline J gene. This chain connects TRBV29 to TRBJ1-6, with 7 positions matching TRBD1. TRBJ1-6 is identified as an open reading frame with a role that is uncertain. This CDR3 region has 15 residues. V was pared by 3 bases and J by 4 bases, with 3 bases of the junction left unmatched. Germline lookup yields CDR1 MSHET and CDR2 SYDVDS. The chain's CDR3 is CASSLYRGYNSPLYF. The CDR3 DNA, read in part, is TGTGCTAGCAGTTTGTACAGGGGTTATAATTCGCCC.

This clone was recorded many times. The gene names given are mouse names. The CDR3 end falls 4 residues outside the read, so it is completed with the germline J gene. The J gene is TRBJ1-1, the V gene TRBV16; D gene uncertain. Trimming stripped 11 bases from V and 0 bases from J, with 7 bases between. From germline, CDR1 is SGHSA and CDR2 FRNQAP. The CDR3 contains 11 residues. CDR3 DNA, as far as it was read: TGTGCATTACAATCAAACACA. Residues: CALQSNT. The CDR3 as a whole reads CALQSNTEVFF.

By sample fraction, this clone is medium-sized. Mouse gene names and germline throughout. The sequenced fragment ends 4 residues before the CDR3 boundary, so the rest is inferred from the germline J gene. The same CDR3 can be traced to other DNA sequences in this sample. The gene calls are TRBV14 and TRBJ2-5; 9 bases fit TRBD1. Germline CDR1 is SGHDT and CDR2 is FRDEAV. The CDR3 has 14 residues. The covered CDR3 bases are TGTGCCAGCAGTTTGGGGGACAGGGAGGAC. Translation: CASSLGDRED. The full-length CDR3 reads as CASSLGDREDTQYF.

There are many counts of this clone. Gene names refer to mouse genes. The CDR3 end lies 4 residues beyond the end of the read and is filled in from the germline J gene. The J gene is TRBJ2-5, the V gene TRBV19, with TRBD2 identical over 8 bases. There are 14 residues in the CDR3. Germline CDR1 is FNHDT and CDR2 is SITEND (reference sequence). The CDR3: CASSPGGREDTQYF. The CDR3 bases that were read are TGTGCCAGCAGTCCGGGGGGGCGCGAAGAC.

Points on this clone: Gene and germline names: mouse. The covered CDR3 bases are TGTGCCAGCAGTGGGACAATCACA. Encoded protein: CASSGTIT. The full CDR3 sequence reads CASSGTITEVFF. This chain uses TRBV13-1 with TRBJ1-1; the D gene is possibly TRBD1 (5 bases). The observed sequence ends 4 residues before the CDR3 terminus, with the missing tail filled in from the germline J gene. The CDR3 loop spans 12 amino acids. V shed 3 bases and J shed 4 bases, with 7 bases lying between them. CDR1 and CDR2 (germline): NSHNY, SYGAGN.

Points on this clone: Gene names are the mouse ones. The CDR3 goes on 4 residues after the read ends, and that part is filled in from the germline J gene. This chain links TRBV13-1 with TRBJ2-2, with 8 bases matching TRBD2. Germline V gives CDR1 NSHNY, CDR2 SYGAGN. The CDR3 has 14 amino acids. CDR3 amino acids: CASSDWGVNGQLYF. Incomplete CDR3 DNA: TGTGCCAGCAGTGACTGGGGGGTGAACGGG.

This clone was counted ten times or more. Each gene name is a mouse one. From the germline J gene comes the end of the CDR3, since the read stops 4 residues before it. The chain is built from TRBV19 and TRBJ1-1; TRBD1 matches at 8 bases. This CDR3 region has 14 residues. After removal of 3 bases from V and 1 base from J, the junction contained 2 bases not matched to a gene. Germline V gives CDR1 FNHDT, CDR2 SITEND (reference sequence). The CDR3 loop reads CASSTDRANTEVFF. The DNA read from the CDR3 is TGTGCCAGCAGTACGGACAGGGCGAACACA.

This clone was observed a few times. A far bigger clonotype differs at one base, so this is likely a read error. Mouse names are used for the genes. CDR3 DNA, as far as it was read: TGTGCCAGCAGTCCTCTTGACAGGGAAGGTGCAGAA. This codes for CASSPLDREGAE. The CDR3 in full is CASSPLDREGAETLYF. J is TRBJ2-3 and V is TRBV19; 7 nucleotides agree with TRBD1. The observed sequence ends 4 residues before the CDR3 terminus, with the missing tail filled in from the germline J gene. The CDR3 consists of 16 residues. J lost 1 base, V lost 4 bases, and 9 bases had no gene match. Germline lookup yields CDR1 FNHDT and CDR2 SITEND (reference sequence).

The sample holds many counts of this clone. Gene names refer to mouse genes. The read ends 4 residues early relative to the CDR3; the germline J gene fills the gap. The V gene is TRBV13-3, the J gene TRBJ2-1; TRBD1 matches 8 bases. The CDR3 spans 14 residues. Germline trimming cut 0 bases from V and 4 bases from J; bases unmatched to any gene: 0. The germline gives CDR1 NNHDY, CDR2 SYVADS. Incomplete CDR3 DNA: TGTGCCAGCAGTGATGACAGGGGGTATGCT. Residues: CASSDDRGYA. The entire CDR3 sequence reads CASSDDRGYAEQFF.